The present entry profiles one T cell receptor (beta chain) with its context. What it binds is not known. The data derive from a study of Ad26.COV2.S vaccination and SARS-CoV-2 variants. Study overall: Donor participated within the Ad26.COV2.S arm of the COV1001 trial. Study-wide results and caveats: The authors reported substantial breadth in spike-specific CD8+ and CD4+ T cell responses after vaccination. Vaccine recipients posted higher spike-specific TCR breadth than their placebo counterparts.

Sequenced by immunoSEQ multiplex PCR; TCRdb stores in-frame clones only, minus some. Of fewer than 900,000 clones in the sample, approximately 88% are singletons; the top ten hold about 1.5%. The trim removed 6 bases at V and 6 bases at J, leaving 3 bases unmatched. Germline V gene data show CDR1 as WNHNN and CDR2 as SYGVQD (reference sequence). The CDR3 length is 13 residues. Described treatment: around 19 received Ad26.COV2.S at low or high dose, single or two shots; roughly five received placebo; per-sample allocation not given. Samples were taken on day 63 after the first vaccine or placebo injection.

This TCR derives from a person between 18 and 59 years old who received the Ad26.COV2.S COVID-19 vaccine or a placebo. The chain links TRBV10-1 to TRBJ2-1; the match to TRBD2 covers 9 bases. The specimen was peripheral blood, collected in a trial of Ad26.COV2.S vaccine versus placebo. The CDR3 reads CASRASGANEQFF. The CDR3 bases are TGCGCCAGCAGGGCTAGCGGGGCCAATGAGCAGTTCTTC.